These 2 T cell receptor beta chains originate from one sample sequenced in a study of sequential checkpoint blockade in melanoma. Method: immunoSEQ multiplex PCR; TCRdb's copy keeps in-frame clones and lacks some. The sample includes approximately 830 clones, around 30% seen only once; the top ten take less than 15%. Regarding treatment: randomized to nivolumab then ipilimumab (arm A) or the reverse (arm B). Material: tumor tissue (inferred from file names), obtained from a patient given nivolumab and ipilimumab in sequence. The receptors stem from a human donor with melanoma.

The rearrangement links TRBV11-3 to TRBJ1-5, with D perhaps matching TRBD1 (6 bases). The germline CDR1 and CDR2 sequences are SGHNT and YENEEA. CDR3 length: 14 residues. The V gene lost 5 bases and the J gene lost 5 bases, with 13 bases spanning the gap. The CDR3 here is CASSTRGQDQPQHF. The CDR3 region has the DNA TGTGCCAGCAGCACCCGGGGGCAGGATCAGCCCCAGCATTTT. Together with reference TRBV11-3 and TRBJ1-5, the CDR3 gives the full variable domain: EAGVVQSPRYKIIEKKQPVAFWCNPISGHNTLYWYLQNLGQGPELLIRYENEEAVDDSQLPKDRFSAERLKGVDSTLKIQPAELGDSAVYLCASSTRGQDQPQHFGDGTRLSIL.

The V and J genes are TRBV11-3 and TRBJ2-1, with TRBD2 identical over 7 bases. Germline CDR1 is SGHNT and CDR2 is YENEEA. Germline trimming cut 2 bases from V and 9 bases from J; bases unmatched to any gene: 16. This CDR3 spans 17 amino acids. Here the CDR3 DNA reads TGTGCCAGCAGCTTACTCCCCGGGAGGCGGGTACCCTTTGAGCAGTTCTTC. Its protein is CASSLLPGRRVPFEQFF.